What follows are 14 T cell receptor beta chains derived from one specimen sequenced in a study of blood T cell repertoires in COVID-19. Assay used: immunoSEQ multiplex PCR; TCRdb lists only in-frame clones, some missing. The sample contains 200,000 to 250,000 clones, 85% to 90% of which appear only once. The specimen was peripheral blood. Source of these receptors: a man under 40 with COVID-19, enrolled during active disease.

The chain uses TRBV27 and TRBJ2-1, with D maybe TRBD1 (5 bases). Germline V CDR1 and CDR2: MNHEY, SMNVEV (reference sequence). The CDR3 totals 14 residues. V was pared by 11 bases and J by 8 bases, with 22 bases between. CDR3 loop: CAVARAVYGDEQFF. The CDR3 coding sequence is TGTGCCGTTGCCAGGGCGGTATATGGGGATGAGCAGTTCTTC.

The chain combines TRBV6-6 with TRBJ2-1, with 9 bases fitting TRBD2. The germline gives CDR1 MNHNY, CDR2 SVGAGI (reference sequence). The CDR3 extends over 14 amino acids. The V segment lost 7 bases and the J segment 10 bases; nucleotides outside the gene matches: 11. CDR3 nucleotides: TGTGCCAGCACTCGACCGGGACTAGCAGGGGAGCAGTTCTTC. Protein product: CASTRPGLAGEQFF.

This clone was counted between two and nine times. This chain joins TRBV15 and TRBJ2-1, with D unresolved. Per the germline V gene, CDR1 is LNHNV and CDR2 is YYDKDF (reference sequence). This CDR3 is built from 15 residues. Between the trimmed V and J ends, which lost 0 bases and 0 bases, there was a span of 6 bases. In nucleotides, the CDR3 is TGTGCCACCAGCAGAGATTCTAGCTCCTACAATGAGCAGTTCTTC. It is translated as CATSRDSSSYNEQFF.

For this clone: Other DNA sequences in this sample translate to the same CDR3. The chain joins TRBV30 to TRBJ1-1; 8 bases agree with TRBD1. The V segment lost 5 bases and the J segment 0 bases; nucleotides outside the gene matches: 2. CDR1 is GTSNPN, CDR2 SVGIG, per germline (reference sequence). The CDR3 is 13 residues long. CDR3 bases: TGTGCCTGGGGGGGACAGGTGAACACTGAAGCTTTCTTT. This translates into CAWGGQVNTEAFF.

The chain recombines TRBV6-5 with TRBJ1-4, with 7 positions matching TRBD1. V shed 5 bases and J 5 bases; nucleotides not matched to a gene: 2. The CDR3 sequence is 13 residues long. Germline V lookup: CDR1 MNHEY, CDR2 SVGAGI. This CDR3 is CASSPGQNEKLFF. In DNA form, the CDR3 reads TGTGCCAGCAGTCCGGGACAGAATGAAAAACTGTTTTTT.

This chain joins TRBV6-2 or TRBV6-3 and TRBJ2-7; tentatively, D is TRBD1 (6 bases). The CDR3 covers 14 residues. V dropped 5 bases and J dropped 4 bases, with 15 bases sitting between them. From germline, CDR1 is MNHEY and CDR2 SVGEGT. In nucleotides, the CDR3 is TGTGCCAGCAGTCCCGGGACACCTTTTTACGAGCAGTACTTC. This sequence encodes CASSPGTPFYEQYF.

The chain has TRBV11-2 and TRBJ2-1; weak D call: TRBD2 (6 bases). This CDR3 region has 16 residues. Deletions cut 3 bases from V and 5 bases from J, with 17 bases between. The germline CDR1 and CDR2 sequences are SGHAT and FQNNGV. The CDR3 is CASSFGSGLLNNEQFF. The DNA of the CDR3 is TGTGCCAGCAGCTTTGGTTCGGGACTTCTCAACAATGAGCAGTTCTTC.

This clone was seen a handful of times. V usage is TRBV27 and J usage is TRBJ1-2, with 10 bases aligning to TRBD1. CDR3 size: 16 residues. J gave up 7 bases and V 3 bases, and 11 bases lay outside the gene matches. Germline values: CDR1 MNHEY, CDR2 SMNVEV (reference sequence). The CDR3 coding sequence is TGTGCCAGCAGTTTTACCATCGGGACAGGGGTGCCTGGCTACACCTTC. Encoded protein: CASSFTIGTGVPGYTF.

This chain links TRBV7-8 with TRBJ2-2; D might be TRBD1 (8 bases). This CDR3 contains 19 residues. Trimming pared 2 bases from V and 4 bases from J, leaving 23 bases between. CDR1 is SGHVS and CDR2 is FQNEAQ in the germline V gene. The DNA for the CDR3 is TGTGCCAGCAGCTTACGGATGCAGGGGGCGCGGGGGAGCACCGGGGAGCTGTTTTTT. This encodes CASSLRMQGARGSTGELFF.

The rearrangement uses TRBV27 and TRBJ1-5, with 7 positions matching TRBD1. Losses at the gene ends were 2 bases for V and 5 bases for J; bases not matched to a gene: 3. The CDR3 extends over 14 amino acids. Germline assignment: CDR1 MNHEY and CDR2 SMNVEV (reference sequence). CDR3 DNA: TGTGCCAGCAGTTTAGGGACAGATTATCAGCCCCAGCATTTT. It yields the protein CASSLGTDYQPQHF.

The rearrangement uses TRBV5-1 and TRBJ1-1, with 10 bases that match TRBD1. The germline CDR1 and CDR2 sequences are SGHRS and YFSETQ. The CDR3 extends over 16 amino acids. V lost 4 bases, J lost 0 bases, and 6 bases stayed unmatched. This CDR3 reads CASSPGQGPLNTEAFF. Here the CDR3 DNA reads TGCGCCAGCAGCCCGGGACAGGGGCCATTGAACACTGAAGCTTTCTTT.

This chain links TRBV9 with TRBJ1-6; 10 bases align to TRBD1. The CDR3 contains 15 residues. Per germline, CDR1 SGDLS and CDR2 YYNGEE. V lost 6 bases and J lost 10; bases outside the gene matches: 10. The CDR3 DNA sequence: TGTGCCAGCAACCTGGGGACAGGGGAGGACTCACCCCTCCACTTT. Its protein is CASNLGTGEDSPLHF.

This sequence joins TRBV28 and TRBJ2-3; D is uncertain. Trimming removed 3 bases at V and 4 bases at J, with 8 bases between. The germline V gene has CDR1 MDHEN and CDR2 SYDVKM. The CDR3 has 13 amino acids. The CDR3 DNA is TGTGCCAGCAGTTTGGTGGCGGCAGATACGCAGTATTTT. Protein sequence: CASSLVAADTQYF.

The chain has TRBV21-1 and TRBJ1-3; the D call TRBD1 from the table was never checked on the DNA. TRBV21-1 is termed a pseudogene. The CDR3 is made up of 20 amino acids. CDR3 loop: CASSPIRDRGDRLGGNTIYF. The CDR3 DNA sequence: TGTGCCAGCAGCCCGATAAGGGACAGGGGGGATCGATTGGGAGGAAACACCATATATTTT.